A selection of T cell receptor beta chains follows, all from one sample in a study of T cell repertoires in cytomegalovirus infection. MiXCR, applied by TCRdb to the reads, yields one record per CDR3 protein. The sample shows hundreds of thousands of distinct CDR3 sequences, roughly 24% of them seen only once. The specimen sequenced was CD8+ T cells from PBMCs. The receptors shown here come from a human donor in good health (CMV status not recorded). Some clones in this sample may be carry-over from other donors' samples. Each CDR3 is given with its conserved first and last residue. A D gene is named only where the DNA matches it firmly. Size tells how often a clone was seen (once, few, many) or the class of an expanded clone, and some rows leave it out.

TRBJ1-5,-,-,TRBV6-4,CASSGGGEYSNQPQHF,TGTGCCAGCAGTGGGGGCGGCGAATATAGCAATCAGCCCCAGCATTTT
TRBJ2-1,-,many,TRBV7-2,CASSPWTSYNEQFF,TGTGCCAGCAGCCCATGGACAAGTTACAATGAGCAGTTCTTC
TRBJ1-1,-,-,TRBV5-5,CASSSIGRANTEAFF,TGTGCCAGCAGCTCCATAGGGCGGGCGAACACTGAAGCTTTCTTT
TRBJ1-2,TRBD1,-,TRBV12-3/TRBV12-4,CASRGQGSPSYGYTF,TGTGCCAGCAGGGGACAGGGAAGTCCTTCCTATGGCTACACCTTC
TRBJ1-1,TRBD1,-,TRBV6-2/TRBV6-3,CASTYRTGLNTEAFF,TGTGCCAGCACTTACAGGACAGGGTTGAACACTGAAGCTTTCTTT
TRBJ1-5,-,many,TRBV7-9,CASSLDPMGLTFNQPQHF,TGTGCCAGCAGCTTAGACCCTATGGGCCTAACCTTCAATCAGCCCCAGCATTTT
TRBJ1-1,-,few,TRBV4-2,CASSQEVVLQREDEAFF,TGTGCCAGCAGCCAAGAAGTGGTACTCCAACGAGAGGATGAAGCTTTCTTT
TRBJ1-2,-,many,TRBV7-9,CASSRGPTEGYTF,TGTGCCAGCAGCCGTGGACCCACGGAAGGCTACACCTTC
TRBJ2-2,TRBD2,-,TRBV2,CASRTTSGGPLNAGELFF,TGTGCCAGCAGGACGACTAGCGGGGGACCTCTTAACGCCGGGGAGCTGTTTTTT
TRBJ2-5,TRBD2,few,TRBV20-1,CSARDGLAGGPNQETQYF,TGCAGTGCTAGAGATGGATTAGCGGGGGGGCCGAATCAAGAGACCCAGTACTTC
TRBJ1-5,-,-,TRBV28,CASSNRAPQPQHF,TGTGCCAGCAGTAACCGGGCCCCGCAGCCCCAGCATTTT
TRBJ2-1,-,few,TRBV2,CASSDFRDEQFF,TGTGCCAGCAGTGATTTCAGAGATGAGCAGTTCTTC
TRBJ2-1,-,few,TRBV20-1,CSARVPNSYNEQFF,TGCAGTGCTAGAGTACCGAACTCCTACAATGAGCAGTTCTTC
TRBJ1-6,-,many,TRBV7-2,CASSLKRRLKEFDSPLHF,TGTGCCAGCAGCTTAAAGAGGCGACTTAAGGAATTCGATTCACCCCTCCACTTT
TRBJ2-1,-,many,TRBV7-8,CASSLGGANNEQFF,TGTGCCAGCAGCTTAGGAGGGGCAAACAATGAGCAGTTCTTC
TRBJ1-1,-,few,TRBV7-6,CASSLAGGGFTEAFF,TGTGCCAGCAGCTTAGCTGGCGGGGGGTTCACTGAAGCTTTCTTT
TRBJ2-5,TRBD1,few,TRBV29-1,CSVDTGDWETQYF,TGCAGCGTTGATACAGGGGATTGGGAGACCCAGTACTTC
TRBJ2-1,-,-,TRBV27,CASSLYSGSSYNEQFF,TGTGCCAGCAGTTTATACTCGGGTTCCTCCTACAATGAGCAGTTCTTC
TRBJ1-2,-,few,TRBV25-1,CASSGPNLLNGYTF,TGTGCCAGCAGTGGCCCGAATCTTTTGAATGGCTACACCTTC
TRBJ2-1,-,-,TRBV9,CASSVTLHNEQFF,TGTGCCAGCAGCGTAACACTCCACAATGAGCAGTTCTTC
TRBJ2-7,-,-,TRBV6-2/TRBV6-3,CASSFSNYEQYF,TGTGCCAGCAGTTTTTCCAACTACGAGCAGTACTTC
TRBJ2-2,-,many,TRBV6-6,CASSYLDLGVNTGELFF,TGTGCCAGCAGTTACCTCGATTTAGGAGTGAACACCGGGGAGCTGTTTTTT
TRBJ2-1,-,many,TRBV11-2,CASSFLYNEQFF,TGTGCCAGCAGCTTCCTTTACAATGAGCAGTTCTTC
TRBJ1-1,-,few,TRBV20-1,CSARYTRATEAFF,TGCAGTGCTAGATATACCAGGGCTACTGAAGCTTTCTTT
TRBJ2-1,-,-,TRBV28,CASSSGQGGPYNEQFF,TGTGCCAGCAGTTCTGGACAGGGAGGGCCCTACAATGAGCAGTTCTTC
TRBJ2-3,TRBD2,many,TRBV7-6,CASKRLAGVVNGPDTQYF,TGTGCCAGTAAGCGTCTAGCGGGGGTAGTCAATGGTCCAGATACGCAGTATTTT
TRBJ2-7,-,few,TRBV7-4,CASSPILDRTYEQYF,TGTGCCAGCAGCCCGATCCTAGACAGGACCTACGAGCAGTACTTC
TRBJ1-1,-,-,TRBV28,CASSLMLGIEAFF,TGTGCCAGCAGTTTGATGCTAGGGATTGAAGCTTTCTTT
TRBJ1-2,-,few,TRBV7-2,CASSLWTGDGLGYTF,TGTGCCAGCAGCTTATGGACCGGGGATGGGTTAGGCTACACCTTC
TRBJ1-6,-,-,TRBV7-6,CASSSTGRDNSPLHF,TGTGCCAGCAGCTCGACAGGCCGGGATAATTCACCCCTCCACTTT
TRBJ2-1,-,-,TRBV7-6,CASSPDGGNNEQFF,TGTGCTAGCAGCCCCGATGGCGGGAACAATGAGCAGTTCTTC
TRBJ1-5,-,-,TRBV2,CASSESRYSNQPQHF,TGTGCCAGCAGTGAATCGAGGTATAGCAATCAGCCCCAGCATTTT
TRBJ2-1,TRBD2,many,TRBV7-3,CASSLGPGLAGAYNEQFF,TGTGCCAGCAGCTTAGGTCCGGGACTAGCGGGGGCTTACAATGAGCAGTTCTTC
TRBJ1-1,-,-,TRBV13,CASSHQNTEAFF,TGTGCCAGCAGTCATCAGAACACTGAAGCTTTCTTT
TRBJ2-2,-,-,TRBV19,CASTDSRGPGELFF,TGTGCCAGCACGGACAGTAGGGGACCCGGGGAGCTGTTTTTT